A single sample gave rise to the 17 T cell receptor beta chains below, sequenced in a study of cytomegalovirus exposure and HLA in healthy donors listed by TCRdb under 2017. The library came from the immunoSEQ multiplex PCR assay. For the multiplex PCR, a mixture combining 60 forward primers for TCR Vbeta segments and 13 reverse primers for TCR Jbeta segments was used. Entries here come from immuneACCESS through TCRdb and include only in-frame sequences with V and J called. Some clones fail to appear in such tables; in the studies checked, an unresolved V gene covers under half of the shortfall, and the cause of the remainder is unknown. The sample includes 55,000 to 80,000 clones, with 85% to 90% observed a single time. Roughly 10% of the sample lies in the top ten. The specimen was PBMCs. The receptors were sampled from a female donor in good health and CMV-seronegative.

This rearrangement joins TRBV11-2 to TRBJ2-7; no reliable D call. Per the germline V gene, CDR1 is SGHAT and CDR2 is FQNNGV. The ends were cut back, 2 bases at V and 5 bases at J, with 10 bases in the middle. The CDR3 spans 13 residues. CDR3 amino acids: CASSLNPADEQYF. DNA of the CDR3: TGTGCCAGCAGCTTAAATCCTGCGGACGAGCAGTACTTC.

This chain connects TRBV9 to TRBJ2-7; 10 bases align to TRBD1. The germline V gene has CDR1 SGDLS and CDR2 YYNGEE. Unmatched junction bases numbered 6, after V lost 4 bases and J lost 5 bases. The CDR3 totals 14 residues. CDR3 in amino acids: CASSSGTGVDEQYF. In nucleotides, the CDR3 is TGTGCCAGCAGCTCCGGGACAGGGGTTGACGAGCAGTACTTC.

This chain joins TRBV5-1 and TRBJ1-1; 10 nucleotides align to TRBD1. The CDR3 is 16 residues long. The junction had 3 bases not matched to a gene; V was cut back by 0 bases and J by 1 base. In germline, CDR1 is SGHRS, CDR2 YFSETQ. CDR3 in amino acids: CASSLVGTGANTEAFF. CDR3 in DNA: TGCGCCAGCAGCTTGGTCGGGACAGGGGCGAACACTGAAGCTTTCTTT.

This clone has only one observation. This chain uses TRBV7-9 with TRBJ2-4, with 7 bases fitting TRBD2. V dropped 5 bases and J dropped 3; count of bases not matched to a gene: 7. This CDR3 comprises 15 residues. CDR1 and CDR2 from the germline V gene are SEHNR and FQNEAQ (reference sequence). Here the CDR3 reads CASSPGSGGKNIQYF. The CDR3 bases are TGTGCCAGCAGCCCGGGGTCGGGGGGCAAAAACATTCAGTACTTC.

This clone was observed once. The CDR3 sequence is CSVKTGTCAFF. CDR3 DNA sequence: TGCAGTGTTAAGACAGGAACCTGCGCTTTCTTT. The chain joins TRBV20-1 to TRBJ1-1; D perhaps matches TRBD1 (6 bases). Trimming took 7 bases from V and 11 from J, leaving 17 bases between them. The CDR3 covers 11 residues. The germline gives CDR1 DFQATT, CDR2 SNEGSKA (reference sequence).

CDR3 sequence (DNA): TGTGCCAGCAGCTTACGGACAGGGGGCTTCGCAGATACGCAGTATTTT. This sequence encodes CASSLRTGGFADTQYF. This sequence joins TRBV5-8 and TRBJ2-3, with TRBD1 matching 11 bases. This CDR3 is 16 amino acids long. Trimming at V came to 2 bases and at J to 4 bases, leaving 6 bases not matched to a gene. CDR1 is SGHTS and CDR2 is YDEGEE in the germline V gene. The whole variable domain, filled in from reference TRBV5-8 and TRBJ2-3, reads EAGVTQSPTHLIKTRGQQATLRCSPISGHTSVYWYQQALGLGLQFLLWYDEGEERNRGNFPPRFSGRQFPNYSSELNVNALELEDSALYLCASSLRTGGFADTQYFGPGTRLTVL.

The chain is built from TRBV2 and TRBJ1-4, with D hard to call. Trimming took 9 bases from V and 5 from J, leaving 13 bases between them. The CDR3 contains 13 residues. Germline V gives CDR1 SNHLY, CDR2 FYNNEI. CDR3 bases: TGTGCCAGTCAGACAAGGCCAAATGAAAAACTGTTTTTT. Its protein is CASQTRPNEKLFF.

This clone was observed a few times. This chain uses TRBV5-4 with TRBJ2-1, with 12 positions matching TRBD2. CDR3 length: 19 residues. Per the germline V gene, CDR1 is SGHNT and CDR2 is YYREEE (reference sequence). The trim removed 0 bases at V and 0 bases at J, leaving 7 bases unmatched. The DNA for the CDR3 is TGTGCCAGCAGCTTGGTGCTAGCGGGGGGGCGCAGCTCCTACAATGAGCAGTTCTTC. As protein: CASSLVLAGGRSSYNEQFF.

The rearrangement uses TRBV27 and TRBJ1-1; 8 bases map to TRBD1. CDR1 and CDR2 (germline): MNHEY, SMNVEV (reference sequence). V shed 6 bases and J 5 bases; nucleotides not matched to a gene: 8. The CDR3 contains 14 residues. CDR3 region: CASRNTGGWTEAFF. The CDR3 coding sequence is TGTGCCAGCAGAAACACAGGGGGATGGACTGAAGCTTTCTTT.

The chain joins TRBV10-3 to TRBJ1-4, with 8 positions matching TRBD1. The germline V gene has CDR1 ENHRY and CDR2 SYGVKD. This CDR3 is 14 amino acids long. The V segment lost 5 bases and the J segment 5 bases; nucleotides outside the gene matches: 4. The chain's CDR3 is CAISPGQANEKLFF. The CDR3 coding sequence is TGTGCCATCAGTCCGGGACAGGCAAATGAAAAACTGTTTTTT.

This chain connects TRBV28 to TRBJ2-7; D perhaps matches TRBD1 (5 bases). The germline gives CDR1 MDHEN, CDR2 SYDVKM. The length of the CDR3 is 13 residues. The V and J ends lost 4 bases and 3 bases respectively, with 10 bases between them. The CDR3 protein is CASSSRARYEQYF. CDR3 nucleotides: TGTGCCAGCAGTTCCAGGGCCCGCTACGAGCAGTACTTC.

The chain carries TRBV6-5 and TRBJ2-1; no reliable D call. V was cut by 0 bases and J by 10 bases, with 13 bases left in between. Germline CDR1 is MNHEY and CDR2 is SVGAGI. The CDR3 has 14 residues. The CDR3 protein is CASSYSHTGGEQFF. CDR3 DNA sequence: TGTGCCAGCAGTTACTCCCACACCGGCGGCGAGCAGTTCTTC.

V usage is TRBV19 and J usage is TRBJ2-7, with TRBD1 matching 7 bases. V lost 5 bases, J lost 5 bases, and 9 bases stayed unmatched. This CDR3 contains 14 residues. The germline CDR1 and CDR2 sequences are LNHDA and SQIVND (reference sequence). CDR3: CASSARTGIHEQYF. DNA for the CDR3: TGTGCCAGTAGTGCTAGGACAGGTATCCACGAGCAGTACTTC. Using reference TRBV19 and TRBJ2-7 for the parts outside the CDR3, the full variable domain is DGGITQSPKYLFRKEGQNVTLSCEQNLNHDAMYWYRQDPGQGLRLIYYSQIVNDFQKGDIAEGYSVSREKKESFPLTVTSAQKNPTAFYLCASSARTGIHEQYFGPGTRLTVT.

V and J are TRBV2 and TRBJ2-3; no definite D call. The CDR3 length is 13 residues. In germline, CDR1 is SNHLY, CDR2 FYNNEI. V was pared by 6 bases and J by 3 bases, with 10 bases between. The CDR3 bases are TGTGCCAGCAGGGGTTCTAGGACAGATACGCAGTATTTT. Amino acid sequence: CASRGSRTDTQYF.

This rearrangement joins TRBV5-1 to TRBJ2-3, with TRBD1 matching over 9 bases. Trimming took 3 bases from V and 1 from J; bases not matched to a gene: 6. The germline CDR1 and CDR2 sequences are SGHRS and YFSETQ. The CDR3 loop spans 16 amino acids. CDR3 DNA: TGCGCCAGCAGCTCAACAACAGGGGGCGGCACAGATACGCAGTATTTT. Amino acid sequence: CASSSTTGGGTDTQYF.

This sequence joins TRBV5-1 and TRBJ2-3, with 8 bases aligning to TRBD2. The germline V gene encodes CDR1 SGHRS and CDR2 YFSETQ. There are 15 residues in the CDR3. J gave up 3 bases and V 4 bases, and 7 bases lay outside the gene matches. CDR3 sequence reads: CASSPLAGRTDTQYF. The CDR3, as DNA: TGCGCCAGCAGCCCTTTAGCGGGGAGGACAGATACGCAGTATTTT.

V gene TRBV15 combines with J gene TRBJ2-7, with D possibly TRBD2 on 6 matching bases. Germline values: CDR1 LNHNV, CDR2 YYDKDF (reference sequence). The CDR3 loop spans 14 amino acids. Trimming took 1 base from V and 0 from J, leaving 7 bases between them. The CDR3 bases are TGTGCCACCAGCAGAGGGACTAACTCCTACGAGCAGTACTTC. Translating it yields CATSRGTNSYEQYF.